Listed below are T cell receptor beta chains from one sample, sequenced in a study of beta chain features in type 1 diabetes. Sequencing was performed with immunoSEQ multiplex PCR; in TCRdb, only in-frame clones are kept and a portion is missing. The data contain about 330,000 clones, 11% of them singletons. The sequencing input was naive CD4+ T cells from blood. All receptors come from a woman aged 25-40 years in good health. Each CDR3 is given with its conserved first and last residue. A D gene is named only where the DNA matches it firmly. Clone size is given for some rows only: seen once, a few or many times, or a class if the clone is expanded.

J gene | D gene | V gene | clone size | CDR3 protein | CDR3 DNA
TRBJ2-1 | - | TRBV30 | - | CAWSGQGSHNEQFF | TGTGCCTGGAGTGGGCAGGGCTCTCACAATGAGCAGTTCTTC
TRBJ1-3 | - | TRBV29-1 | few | CSVVQASSGNTIYF | TGCAGCGTTGTTCAGGCAAGCTCTGGAAACACCATATATTTT
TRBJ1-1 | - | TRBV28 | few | CASSLSAEAFF | TGTGCCAGCAGTCTGAGCGCTGAAGCTTTCTTT
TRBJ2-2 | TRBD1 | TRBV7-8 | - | CATQARGQAAAGELFF | TGTGCCACGCAGGCCCGGGGACAGGCGGCCGCCGGGGAGCTGTTTTTT
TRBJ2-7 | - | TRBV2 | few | CASSTIPAYEQYF | TGTGCCAGCAGTACGATACCAGCCTACGAGCAGTACTTC
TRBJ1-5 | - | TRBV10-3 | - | CAISEDSSNQPQHF | TGTGCCATCAGTGAAGACAGTTCAAATCAGCCCCAGCATTTT
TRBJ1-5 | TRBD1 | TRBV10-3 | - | CAIAAGGHQPQHF | TGTGCCATCGCGGCAGGGGGCCACCAGCCCCAGCATTTT
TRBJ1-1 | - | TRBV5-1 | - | CASSLQGSNTEAFF | TGCGCCAGCAGCTTACAGGGCTCGAACACTGAAGCTTTCTTT
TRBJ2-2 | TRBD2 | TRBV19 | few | CASTGLAQNTGELFF | TGTGCCAGTACCGGACTAGCACAGAACACCGGGGAGCTGTTTTTT
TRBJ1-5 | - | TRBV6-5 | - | CASSYSRQVNQPQHF | TGTGCCAGCAGTTACTCGAGACAGGTCAATCAGCCCCAGCATTTT
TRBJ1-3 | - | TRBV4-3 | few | CASSQGASSGNTIYF | TGCGCCAGCAGCCAGGGGGCCTCCTCTGGAAACACCATATATTTT
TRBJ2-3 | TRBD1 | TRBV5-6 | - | CASSTGQALNLGDTQYF | TGTGCCAGCAGCACCGGACAGGCTCTTAACCTTGGGGATACGCAGTATTTT
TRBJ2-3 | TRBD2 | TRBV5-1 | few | CASSSGILAGTQDTQYF | TGCGCCAGCAGCTCGGGCATACTAGCGGGTACTCAAGATACGCAGTATTTT
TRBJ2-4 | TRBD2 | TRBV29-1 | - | CSVQRERNLAKNIQYF | TGCAGCGTTCAGCGGGAGAGGAACCTAGCCAAAAACATTCAGTACTTC
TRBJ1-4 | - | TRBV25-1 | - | CASSVGGSGEKLFF | TGTGCCAGCAGTGTGGGGGGAAGTGGTGAAAAACTGTTTTTT
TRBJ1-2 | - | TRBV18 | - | CASSPRGNKIYTF | TGTGCCAGCTCACCCAGGGGCAATAAAATCTACACCTTC
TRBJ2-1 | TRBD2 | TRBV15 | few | CATSLRTSGSGQFF | TGTGCCACCAGCCTTAGGACTAGCGGGAGCGGGCAGTTCTTC
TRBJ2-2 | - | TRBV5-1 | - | CASSIDSGTTGELFF | TGCGCCAGCAGCATCGATAGCGGAACGACCGGGGAGCTGTTTTTT
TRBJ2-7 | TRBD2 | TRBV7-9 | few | CASSLMGGPYEQYF | TGTGCCAGCAGCTTAATGGGAGGGCCTTACGAGCAGTACTTC
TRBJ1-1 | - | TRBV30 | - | CAWSGGNEAFF | TGTGCCTGGAGCGGAGGGAATGAAGCTTTCTTT
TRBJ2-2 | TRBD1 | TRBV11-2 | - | CASSRKTGHTGELFF | TGTGCCAGCAGCCGAAAGACAGGGCACACCGGGGAGCTGTTTTTT
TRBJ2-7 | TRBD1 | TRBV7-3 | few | CASSLTGDRDYEQYF | TGTGCCAGCAGCTTAACCGGGGACAGGGACTACGAGCAGTACTTC